This T cell receptor (beta chain) appears in the sequencing data of a study of blood T cell repertoires in COVID-19. Looking at the study overall: Both acute and convalescent COVID-19 samples were obtained from the United States, Italy and Spain. T cells, B-cell-depleted T cells, or PBMCs supplied cDNA or gDNA.

Authors' data handling: Estimates of nucleated cell counts were drawn from the amplification of reference gene primers. This table comes from immunoSEQ multiplex PCR, and its TCRdb copy is limited to in-frame clones, with some not included. That table gives V, J and clone size, and the DNA gave D and trimming. Seen here are over 20,000 clones, 85% to 90% observed once, and the top ten hold approximately 3.6%. This clone turned up a few times. The V and J ends lost 7 bases and 0 bases respectively, with 13 bases between them. The CDR3 is 15 residues long. Germline values: CDR1 LNHDA, CDR2 SQIVND (reference sequence).

Input material: peripheral blood. The chain recombines TRBV19 with TRBJ2-1; TRBD1 is a possible D gene (5 bases). This TCR came from a man in his fifties or sixties with active COVID-19. The chain's CDR3 is CASTPGSSSYNEQFF. DNA of the CDR3: TGTGCCAGTACTCCAGGGTCGAGCTCCTACAATGAGCAGTTCTTC.